This TCR beta chain was sequenced in a study of blood T cell repertoires in COVID-19. Study-level information: Samples representing acute and convalescent COVID-19 were sourced from the United States, Italy and Spain. T cells, B-cell-depleted T cells, or PBMCs provided the cDNA or gDNA that served as material.

The table came from immunoSEQ multiplex PCR; TCRdb's copy has only in-frame clones and leaves some out. The sample contains some 360,000 clones, approximately 87% of which appear only once. Seattle participants joined during active infection and were tracked over time. The sequence was collected from a woman between 55 and 75 years old with COVID-19, enrolled during active disease. Material for sequencing was peripheral blood.

This CDR3 is CATSDRDGNTIYF. DNA for the CDR3: TGTGCCACCTCCGACAGGGACGGAAACACCATATATTTT. This chain links TRBV10-3 with TRBJ1-3, with TRBD1 identical over 7 bases. V trimming: 10 bases; J trimming: 4 bases; junction bases outside the gene matches: 7. Germline CDR1 ENHRY, CDR2 SYGVKD. The CDR3 contains 13 residues.